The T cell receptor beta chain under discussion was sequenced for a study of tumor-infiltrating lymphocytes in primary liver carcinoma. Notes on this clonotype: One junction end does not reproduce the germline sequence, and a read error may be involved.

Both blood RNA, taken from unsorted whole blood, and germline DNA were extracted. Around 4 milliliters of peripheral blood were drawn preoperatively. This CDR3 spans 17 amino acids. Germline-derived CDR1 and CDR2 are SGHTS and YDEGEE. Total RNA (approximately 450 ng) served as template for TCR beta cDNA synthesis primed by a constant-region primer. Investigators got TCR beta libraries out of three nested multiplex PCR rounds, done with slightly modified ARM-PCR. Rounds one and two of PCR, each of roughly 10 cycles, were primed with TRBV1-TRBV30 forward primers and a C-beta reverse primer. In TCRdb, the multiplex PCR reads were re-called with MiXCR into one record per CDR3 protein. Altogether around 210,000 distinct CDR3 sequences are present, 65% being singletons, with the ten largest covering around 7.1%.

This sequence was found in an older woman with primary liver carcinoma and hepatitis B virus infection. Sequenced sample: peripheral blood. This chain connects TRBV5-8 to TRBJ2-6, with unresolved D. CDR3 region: CASSLVIQISVANVLTF. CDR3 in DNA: TGTGCCAGCAGCTTGGTAATCCAGATCTCTGTGGCCAACGTCCTGACTTTC. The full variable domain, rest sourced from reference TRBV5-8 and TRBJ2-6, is EAGVTQSPTHLIKTRGQQATLRCSPISGHTSVYWYQQALGLGLQFLLWYDEGEERNRGNFPPRFSGRQFPNYSSELNVNALELEDSALYLCASSLVIQISVANVLTFGAGSRLTVL.